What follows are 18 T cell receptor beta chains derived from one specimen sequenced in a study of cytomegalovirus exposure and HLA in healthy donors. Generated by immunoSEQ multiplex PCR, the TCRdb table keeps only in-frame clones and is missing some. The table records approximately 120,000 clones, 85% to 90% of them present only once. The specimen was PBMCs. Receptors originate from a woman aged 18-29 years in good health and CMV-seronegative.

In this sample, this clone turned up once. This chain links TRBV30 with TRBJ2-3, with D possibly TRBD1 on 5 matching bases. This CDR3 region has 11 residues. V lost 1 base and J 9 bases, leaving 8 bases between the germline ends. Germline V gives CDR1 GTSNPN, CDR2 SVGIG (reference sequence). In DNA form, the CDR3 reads TGTGCCTGGAGTGAGGGGATAACGCAGTATTTT. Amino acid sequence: CAWSEGITQYF.

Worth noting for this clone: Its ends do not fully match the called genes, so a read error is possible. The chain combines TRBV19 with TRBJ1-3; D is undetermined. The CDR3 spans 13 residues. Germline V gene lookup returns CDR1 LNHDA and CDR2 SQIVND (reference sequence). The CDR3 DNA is TGTGCCAGTATACCGGACGAGGGAACCACCATATATTTT. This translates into CASIPDEGTTIYF.

The DNA for the CDR3 is TGTGCCAGCAGTGACCCCCAAACAGGGGGTTGGCGAGGCTACACCTTC. Protein: CASSDPQTGGWRGYTF. The chain employs TRBV25-1 and TRBJ1-2, with 8 bases aligning to TRBD1. Germline values: CDR1 MGHDK, CDR2 SYGVNS. J was trimmed by 8 bases and V by 3 bases; bases with no gene match: 14. This CDR3 spans 16 amino acids.

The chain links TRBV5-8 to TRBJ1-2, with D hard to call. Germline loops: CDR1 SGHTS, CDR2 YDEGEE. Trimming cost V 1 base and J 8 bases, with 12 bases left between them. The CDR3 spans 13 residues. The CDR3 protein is CASSLSGVRGYTF. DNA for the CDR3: TGTGCCAGCAGCTTGTCCGGGGTCCGGGGCTACACCTTC. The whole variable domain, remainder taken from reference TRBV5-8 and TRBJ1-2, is EAGVTQSPTHLIKTRGQQATLRCSPISGHTSVYWYQQALGLGLQFLLWYDEGEERNRGNFPPRFSGRQFPNYSSELNVNALELEDSALYLCASSLSGVRGYTFGSGTRLTVV.

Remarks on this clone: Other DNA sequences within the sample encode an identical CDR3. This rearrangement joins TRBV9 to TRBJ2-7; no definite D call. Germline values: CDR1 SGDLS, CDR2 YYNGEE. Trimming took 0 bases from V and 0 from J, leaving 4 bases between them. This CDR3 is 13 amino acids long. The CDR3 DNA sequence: TGTGCCAGCAGCGTAGATAGCTCCTACGAGCAGTACTTC. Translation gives CASSVDSSYEQYF.

The CDR3: CASSDREGGPGDTQYF. The CDR3 DNA follows: TGTGCCAGCAGCGACAGGGAGGGGGGTCCTGGGGATACGCAGTATTTT. The chain employs TRBV9 and TRBJ2-3; D perhaps matches TRBD2 (7 bases). V was clipped by 3 bases and J by 6 bases, with 20 bases between them. Germline V gene data show CDR1 as SGDLS and CDR2 as YYNGEE. The CDR3 totals 16 residues.

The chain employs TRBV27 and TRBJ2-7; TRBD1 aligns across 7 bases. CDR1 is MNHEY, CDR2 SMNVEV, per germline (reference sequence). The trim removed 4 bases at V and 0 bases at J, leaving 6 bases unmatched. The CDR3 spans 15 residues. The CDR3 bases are TGTGCCAGCAGTTCTGGACAGGTTATCTCCTACGAGCAGTACTTC. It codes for CASSSGQVISYEQYF.

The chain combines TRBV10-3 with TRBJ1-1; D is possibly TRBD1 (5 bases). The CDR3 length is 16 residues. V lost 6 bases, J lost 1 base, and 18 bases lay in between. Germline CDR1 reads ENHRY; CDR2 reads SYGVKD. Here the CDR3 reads CAISPSVGQGNTEAFF. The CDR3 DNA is TGTGCCATCAGCCCTAGTGTAGGTCAGGGGAACACTGAAGCTTTCTTT.

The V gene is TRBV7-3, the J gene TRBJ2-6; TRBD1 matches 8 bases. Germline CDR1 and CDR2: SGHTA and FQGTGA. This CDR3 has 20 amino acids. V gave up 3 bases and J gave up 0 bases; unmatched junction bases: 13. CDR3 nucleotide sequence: TGTGCCAGCAGCTTTCTGTTAGGACAGGGATTCGGCTCTGGGGCCAACGTCCTGACTTTC. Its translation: CASSFLLGQGFGSGANVLTF.

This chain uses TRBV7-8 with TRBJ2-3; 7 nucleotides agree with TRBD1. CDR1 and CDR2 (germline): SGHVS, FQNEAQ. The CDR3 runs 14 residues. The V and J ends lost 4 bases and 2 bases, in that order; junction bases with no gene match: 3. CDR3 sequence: CASSSGQYTDTQYF. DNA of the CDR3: TGTGCCAGCAGCTCGGGACAGTACACAGATACGCAGTATTTT.

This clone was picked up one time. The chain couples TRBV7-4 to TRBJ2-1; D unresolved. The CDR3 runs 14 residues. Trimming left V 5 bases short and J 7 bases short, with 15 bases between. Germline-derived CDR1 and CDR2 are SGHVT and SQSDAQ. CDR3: CASSTNLARNEQFF. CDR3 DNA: TGTGCCAGCAGCACCAATTTAGCTAGGAATGAGCAGTTCTTC. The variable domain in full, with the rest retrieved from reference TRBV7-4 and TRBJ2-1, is GAGVSQSPRYKVAKRGRDVALRCDSISGHVTLYWYRQTLGQGSEVLTYSQSDAQRDKSGRPSGRFSAERPERSVSTLKIQRTEQGDSAVYLCASSTNLARNEQFFGPGTRLTVL.

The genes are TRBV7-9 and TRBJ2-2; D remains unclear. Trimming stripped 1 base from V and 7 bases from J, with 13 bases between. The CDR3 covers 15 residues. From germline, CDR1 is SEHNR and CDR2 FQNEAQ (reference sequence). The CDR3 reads CASSLVVERGGELFF. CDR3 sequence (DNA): TGTGCCAGCAGCTTAGTTGTGGAACGAGGCGGGGAGCTGTTTTTT.

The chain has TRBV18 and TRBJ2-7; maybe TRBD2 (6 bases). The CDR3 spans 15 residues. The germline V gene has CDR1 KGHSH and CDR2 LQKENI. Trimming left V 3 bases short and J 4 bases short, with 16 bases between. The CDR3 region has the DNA TGTGCCAGCTCACCGGGAGGACACCAGATTTACGAGCAGTACTTC. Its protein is CASSPGGHQIYEQYF. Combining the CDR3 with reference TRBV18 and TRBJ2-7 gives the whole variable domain NAGVMQNPRHLVRRRGQEARLRCSPMKGHSHVYWYRQLPEEGLKFMVYLQKENIIDESGMPKERFSAEFPKEGPSILRIQQVVRGDSAAYFCASSPGGHQIYEQYFGPGTRLTVT.

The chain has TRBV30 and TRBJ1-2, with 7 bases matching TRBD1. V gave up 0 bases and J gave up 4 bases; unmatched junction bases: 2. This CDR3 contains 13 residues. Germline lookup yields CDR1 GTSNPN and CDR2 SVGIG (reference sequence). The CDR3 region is CAWSVQGTYGYTF. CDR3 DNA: TGTGCCTGGAGTGTACAGGGGACCTATGGCTACACCTTC. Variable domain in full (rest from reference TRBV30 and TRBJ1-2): SQTIHQWPATLVQPVGSPLSLECTVEGTSNPNLYWYRQAAGRGLQLLFYSVGIGQISSEVPQNLSASRPQDRQFILSSKKLLLSDSGFYLCAWSVQGTYGYTFGSGTRLTVV.

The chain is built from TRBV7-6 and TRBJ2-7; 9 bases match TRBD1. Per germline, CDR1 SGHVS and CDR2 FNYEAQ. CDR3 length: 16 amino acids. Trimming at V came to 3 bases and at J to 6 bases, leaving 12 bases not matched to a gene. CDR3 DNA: TGTGCCAGCAGCTTCGCCCCCGGGACAGGGACTCCCGAGCAGTACTTC. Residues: CASSFAPGTGTPEQYF.

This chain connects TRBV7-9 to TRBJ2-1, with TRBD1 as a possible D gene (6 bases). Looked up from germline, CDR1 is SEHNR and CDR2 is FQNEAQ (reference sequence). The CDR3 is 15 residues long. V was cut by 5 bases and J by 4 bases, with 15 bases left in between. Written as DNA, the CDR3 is TGTGCCAGCAGCACATACCGGGACACATACAATGAGCAGTTCTTC. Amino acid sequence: CASSTYRDTYNEQFF.

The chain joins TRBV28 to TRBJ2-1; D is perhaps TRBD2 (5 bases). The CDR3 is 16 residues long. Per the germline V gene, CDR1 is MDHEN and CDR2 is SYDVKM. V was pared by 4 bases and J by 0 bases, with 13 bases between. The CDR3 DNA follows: TGTGCCAGCAGTTCTCGGACGGGGAGCTCCTACAATGAGCAGTTCTTC. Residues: CASSSRTGSSYNEQFF.

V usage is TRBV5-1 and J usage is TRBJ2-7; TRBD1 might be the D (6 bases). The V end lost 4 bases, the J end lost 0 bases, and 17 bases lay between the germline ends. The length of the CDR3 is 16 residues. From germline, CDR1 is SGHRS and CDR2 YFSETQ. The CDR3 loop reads CASSRSSTGISYEQYF. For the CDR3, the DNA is TGCGCCAGCAGCCGATCTAGCACAGGGATCTCCTACGAGCAGTACTTC.